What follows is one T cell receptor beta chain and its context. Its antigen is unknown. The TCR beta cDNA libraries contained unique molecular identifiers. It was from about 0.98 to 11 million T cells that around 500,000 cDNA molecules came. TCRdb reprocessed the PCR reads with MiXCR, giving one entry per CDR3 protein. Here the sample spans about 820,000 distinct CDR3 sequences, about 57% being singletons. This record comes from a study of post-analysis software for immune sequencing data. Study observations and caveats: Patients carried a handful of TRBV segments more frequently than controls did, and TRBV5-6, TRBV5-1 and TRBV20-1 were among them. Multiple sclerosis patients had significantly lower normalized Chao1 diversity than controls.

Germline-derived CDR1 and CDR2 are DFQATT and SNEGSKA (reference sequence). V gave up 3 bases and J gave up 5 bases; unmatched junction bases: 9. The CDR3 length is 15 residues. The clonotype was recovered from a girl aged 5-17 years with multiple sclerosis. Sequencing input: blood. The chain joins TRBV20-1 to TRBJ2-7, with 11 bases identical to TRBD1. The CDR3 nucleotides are TGCAGTGCTAGGCCCCCGGGACAGGGGGTCCACGAGCAGTACTTC. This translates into CSARPPGQGVHEQYF.